The subject of this entry is one T cell receptor (beta chain). This entry is derived from a study of brain metastases from non-small cell lung cancer. Data came from immunoSEQ multiplex PCR; TCRdb stores just in-frame clones and leaves some out. The sample has around 1,600 clones, more than 65% seen once. Trimming stripped 4 bases from V and 3 bases from J, with 17 bases between. Per the germline V gene, CDR1 is SQVTM and CDR2 is ANQGSEA. CDR3 length equals 15 residues. The rearrangement uses TRBV29-1 and TRBJ2-3; D is tentatively TRBD1 or TRBD2 (6 bases each). Sample: tumor-adjacent normal tissue. This receptor was obtained from a donor at least 40 years old with non-small cell lung cancer. CDR3 bases: TGCAGCGTTGGAGCGGTCCTAGGGGGGACAGATACGCAGTATTTT. Translating gives CSVGAVLGGTDTQYF.